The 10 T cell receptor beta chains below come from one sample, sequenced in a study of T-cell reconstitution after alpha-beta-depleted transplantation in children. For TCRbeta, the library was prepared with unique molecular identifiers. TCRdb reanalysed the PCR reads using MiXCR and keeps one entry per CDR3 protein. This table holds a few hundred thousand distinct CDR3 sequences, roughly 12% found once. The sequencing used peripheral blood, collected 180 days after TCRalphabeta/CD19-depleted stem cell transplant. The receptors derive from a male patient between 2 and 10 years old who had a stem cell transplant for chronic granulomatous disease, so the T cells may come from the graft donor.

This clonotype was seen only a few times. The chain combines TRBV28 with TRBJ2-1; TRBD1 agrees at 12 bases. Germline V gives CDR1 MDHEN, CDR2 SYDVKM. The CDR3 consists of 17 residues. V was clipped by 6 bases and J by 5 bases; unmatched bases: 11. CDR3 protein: CASSPQPGQGADNEQFF. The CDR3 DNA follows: TGTGCCAGCAGCCCCCAACCGGGACAGGGGGCCGACAATGAGCAGTTCTTC.

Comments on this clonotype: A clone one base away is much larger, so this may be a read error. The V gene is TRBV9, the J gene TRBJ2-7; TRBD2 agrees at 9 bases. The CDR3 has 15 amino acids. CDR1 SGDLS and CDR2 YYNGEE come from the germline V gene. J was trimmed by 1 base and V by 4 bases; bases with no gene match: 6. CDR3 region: CASSIGGLASYEQYF. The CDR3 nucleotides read TGTGCCAGCAGCATAGGGGGACTAGCTTCCTACGAGCAGTACTTC.

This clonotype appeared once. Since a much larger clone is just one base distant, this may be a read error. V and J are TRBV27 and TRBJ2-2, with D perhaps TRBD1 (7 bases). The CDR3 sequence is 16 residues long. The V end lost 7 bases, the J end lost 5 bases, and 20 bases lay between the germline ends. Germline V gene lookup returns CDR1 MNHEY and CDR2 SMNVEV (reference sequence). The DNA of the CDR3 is TGTGCCAGCAAGTCAGGGGGTTGGGGGGAGACCGGGGAGCTGTTTTTT. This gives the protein CASKSGGWGETGELFF.

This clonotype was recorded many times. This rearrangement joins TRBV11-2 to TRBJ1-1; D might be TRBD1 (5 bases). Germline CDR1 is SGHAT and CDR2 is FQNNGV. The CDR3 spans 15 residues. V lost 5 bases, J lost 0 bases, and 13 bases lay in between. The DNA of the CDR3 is TGTGCCAGCAGCCGAGGGGTCGTAATGAACACTGAAGCTTTCTTT. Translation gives CASSRGVVMNTEAFF.

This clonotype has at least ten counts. CDR3 DNA: TGTGCCAGCAGTTTATGGGAGACCTCAGAGCAGTTCTTC. As protein: CASSLWETSEQFF. The chain is built from TRBV28 and TRBJ2-1; the D is unclear. This CDR3 comprises 13 residues. Trimming pared 0 bases from V and 10 bases from J, leaving 10 bases between. The germline V gene encodes CDR1 MDHEN and CDR2 SYDVKM.

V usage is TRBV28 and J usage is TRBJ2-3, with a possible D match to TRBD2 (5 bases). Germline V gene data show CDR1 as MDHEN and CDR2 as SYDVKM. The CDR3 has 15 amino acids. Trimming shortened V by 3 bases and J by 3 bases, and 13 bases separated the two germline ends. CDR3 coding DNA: TGTGCCAGCAGTTTGGTGCCGCGGGCTACAGATACGCAGTATTTT. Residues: CASSLVPRATDTQYF. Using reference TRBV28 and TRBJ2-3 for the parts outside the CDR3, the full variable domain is DVKVTQSSRYLVKRTGEKVFLECVQDMDHENMFWYRQDPGLGLRLIYFSYDVKMKEKGDIPEGYSVSREKKERFSLILESASTNQTSMYLCASSLVPRATDTQYFGPGTRLTVL.

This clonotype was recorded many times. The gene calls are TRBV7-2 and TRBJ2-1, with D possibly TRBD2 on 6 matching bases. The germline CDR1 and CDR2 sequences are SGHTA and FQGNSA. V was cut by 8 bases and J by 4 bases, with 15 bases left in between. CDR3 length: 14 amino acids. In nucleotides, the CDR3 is TGTGCCAGCGGATCCTGGGGGGTTTACAATGAGCAGTTCTTC. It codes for CASGSWGVYNEQFF.

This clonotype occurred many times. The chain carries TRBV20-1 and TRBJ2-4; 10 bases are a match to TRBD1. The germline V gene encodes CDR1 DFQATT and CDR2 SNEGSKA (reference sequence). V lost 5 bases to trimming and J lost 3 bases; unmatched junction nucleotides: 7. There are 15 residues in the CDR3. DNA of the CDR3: TGCAGTGCTTGCCCTGGACAGGGGGGCAAAAACATTCAGTACTTC. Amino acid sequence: CSACPGQGGKNIQYF.

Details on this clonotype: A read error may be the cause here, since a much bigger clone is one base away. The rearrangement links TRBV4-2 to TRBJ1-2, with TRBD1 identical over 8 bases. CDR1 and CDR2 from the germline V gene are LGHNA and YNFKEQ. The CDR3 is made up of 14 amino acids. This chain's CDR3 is CASSQAGQGSGDTF. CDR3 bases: TGTGCCAGCAGCCAGGCCGGACAGGGAAGTGGCGACACCTTC.

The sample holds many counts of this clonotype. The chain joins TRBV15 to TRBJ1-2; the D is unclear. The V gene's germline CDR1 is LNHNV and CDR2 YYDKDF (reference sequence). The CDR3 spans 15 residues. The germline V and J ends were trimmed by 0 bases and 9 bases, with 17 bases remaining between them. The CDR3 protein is CATSRDLGPAHSYTF. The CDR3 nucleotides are TGTGCCACCAGCAGAGATTTGGGCCCCGCTCATAGCTACACCTTC.